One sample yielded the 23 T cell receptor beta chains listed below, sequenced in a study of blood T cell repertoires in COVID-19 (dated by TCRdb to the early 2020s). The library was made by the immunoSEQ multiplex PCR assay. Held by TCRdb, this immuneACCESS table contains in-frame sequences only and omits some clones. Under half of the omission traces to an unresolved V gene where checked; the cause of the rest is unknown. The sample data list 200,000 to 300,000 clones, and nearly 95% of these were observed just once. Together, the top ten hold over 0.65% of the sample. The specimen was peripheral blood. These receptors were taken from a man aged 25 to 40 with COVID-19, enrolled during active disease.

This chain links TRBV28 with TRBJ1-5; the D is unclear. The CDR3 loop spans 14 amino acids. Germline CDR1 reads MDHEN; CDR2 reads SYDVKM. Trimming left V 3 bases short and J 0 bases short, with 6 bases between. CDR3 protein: CASSLTNSNQPQHF. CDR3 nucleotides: TGTGCCAGCAGTTTGACAAATAGCAATCAGCCCCAGCATTTT.

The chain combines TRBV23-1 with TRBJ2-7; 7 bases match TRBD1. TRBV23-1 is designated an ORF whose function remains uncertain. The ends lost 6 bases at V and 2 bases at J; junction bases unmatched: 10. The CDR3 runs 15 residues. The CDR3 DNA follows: TGCGCCAGCAGGGGACCCGGGACAGTCCCCTACGAGCAGTACTTC. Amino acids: CASRGPGTVPYEQYF.

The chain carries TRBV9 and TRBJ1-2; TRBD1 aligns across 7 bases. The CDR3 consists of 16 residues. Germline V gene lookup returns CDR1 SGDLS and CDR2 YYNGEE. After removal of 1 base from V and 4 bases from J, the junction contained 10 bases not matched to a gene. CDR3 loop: CASSVSRGRGSYGYTF. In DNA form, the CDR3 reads TGTGCCAGCAGCGTAAGCCGGGGCAGGGGGTCCTATGGCTACACCTTC.

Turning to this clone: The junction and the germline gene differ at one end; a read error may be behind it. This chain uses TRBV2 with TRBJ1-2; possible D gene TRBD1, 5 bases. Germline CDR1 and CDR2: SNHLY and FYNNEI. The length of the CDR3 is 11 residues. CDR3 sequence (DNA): TGTGCCAGCAGTGTCTTAACAGGCCAACCCTTC. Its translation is CASSVLTGQPF.

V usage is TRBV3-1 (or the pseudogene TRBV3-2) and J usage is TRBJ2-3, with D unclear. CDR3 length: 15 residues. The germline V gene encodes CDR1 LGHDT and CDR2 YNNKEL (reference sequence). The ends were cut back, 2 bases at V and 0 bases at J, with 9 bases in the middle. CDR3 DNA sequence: TGTGCCAGCAGCCAAACGGTTACTAGCACAGATACGCAGTATTTT. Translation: CASSQTVTSTDTQYF.

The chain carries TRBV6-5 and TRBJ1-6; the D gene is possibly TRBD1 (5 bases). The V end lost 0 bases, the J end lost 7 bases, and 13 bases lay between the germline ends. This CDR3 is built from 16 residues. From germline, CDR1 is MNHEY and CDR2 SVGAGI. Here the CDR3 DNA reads TGTGCCAGCAGTTACTCGTACAAGGGGTACAATTCACCCCTCCACTTT. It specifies CASSYSYKGYNSPLHF.

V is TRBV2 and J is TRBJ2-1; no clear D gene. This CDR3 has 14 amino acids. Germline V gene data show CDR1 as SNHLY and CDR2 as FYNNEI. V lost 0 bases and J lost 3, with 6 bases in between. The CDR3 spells CASSEAGSYNEQFF. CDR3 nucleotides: TGTGCCAGCAGTGAAGCGGGCAGCTACAATGAGCAGTTCTTC.

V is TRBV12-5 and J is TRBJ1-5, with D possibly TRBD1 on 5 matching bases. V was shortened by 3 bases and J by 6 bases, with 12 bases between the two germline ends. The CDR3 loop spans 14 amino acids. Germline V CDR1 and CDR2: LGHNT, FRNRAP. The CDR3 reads CASGLGQGSQPQHF. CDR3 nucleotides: TGTGCTAGTGGTTTAGGTCAGGGTAGTCAGCCCCAGCATTTT.

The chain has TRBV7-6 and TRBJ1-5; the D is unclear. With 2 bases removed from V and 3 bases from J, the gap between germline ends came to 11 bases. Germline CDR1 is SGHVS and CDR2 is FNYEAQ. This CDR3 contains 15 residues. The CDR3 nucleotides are TGTGCCAGCAGCTTAATGGGAGGTTCCAATCAGCCCCAGCATTTT. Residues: CASSLMGGSNQPQHF. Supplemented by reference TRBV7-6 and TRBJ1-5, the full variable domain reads GAGVSQSPRYKVTKRGQDVALRCDPISGHVSLYWYRQALGQGPEFLTYFNYEAQQDKSGLPNDRFSAERPEGSISTLTIQRTEQRDSAMYRCASSLMGGSNQPQHFGDGTRLSIL.

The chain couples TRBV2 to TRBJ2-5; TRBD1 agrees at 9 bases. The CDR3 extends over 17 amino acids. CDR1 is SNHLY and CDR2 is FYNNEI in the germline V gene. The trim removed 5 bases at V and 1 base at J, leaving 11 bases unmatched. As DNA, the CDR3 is TGTGCCAGCAGTCCCCCGGTTACAGGGGGCTTCCAAGAGACCCAGTACTTC. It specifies CASSPPVTGGFQETQYF.

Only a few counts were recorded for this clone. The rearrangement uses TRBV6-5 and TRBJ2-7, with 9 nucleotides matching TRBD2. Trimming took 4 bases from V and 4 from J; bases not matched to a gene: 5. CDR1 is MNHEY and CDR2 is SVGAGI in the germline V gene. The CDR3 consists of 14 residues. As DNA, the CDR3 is TGTGCCAGCAGTTCCTTAGCGGGGGATTACGAGCAGTACTTC. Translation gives CASSSLAGDYEQYF.

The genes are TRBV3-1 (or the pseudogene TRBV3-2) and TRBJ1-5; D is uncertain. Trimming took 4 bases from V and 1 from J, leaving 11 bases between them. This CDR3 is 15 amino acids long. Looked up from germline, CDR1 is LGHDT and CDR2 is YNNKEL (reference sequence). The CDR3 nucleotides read TGTGCCAGCAGCCTGGACTCCAGAAGCAATCAGCCCCAGCATTTT. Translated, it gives CASSLDSRSNQPQHF.

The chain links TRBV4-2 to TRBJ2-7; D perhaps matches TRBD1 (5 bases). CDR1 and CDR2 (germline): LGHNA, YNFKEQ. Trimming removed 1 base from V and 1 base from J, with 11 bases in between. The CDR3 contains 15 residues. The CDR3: CASSQATVSSYEQYF. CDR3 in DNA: TGTGCCAGCAGCCAAGCGACAGTTTCATCCTACGAGCAGTACTTC.

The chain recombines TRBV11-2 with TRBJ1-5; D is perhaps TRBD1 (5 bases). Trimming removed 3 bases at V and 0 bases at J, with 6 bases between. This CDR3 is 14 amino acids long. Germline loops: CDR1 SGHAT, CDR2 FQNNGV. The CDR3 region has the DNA TGTGCCAGCAGCTTCACAGGTAGCAATCAGCCCCAGCATTTT. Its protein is CASSFTGSNQPQHF.

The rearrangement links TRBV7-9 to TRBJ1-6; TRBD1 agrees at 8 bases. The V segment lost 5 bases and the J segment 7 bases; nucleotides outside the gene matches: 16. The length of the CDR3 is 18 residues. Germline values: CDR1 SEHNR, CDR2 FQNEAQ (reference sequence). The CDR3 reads CASSPSGGPRTGNSPLHF. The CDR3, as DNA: TGTGCCAGCAGCCCATCCGGAGGTCCCCGGACAGGGAATTCACCCCTCCACTTT.

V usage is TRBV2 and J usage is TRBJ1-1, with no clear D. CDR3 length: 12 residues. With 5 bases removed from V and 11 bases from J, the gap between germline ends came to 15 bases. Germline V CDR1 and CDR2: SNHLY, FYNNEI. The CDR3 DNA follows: TGTGCCAGCAGTCTCTACCGAGGGTGGGCTTTCTTT. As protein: CASSLYRGWAFF.

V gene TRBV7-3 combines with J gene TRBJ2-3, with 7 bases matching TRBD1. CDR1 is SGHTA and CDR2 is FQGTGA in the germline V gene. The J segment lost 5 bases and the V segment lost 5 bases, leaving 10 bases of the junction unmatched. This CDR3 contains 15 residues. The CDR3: CASSASGGGKDTQYF. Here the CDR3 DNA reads TGTGCCAGCAGCGCGTCAGGGGGTGGAAAAGATACGCAGTATTTT.

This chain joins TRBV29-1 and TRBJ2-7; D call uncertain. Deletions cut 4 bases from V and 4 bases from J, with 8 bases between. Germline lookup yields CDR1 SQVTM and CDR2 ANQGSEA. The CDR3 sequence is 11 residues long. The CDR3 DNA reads TGCAGCGTTGTTTTAACTTACGAGCAGTACTTC. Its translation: CSVVLTYEQYF.

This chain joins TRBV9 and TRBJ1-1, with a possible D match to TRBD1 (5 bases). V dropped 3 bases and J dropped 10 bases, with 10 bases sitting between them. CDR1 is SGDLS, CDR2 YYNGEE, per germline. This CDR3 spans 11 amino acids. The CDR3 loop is CASSDTGPAFF. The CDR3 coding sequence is TGTGCCAGCAGCGACACAGGCCCAGCTTTCTTT.

CDR3 residues: CASSPGQGGRSFF. The DNA for the CDR3 is TGTGCCAGCAGCCCCGGACAGGGGGGCCGTTCTTTCTTT. This chain links TRBV7-3 with TRBJ1-1; 10 nucleotides align to TRBD1. J lost 12 bases, V lost 5 bases, and 9 bases had no gene match. CDR1 and CDR2 (germline): SGHTA, FQGTGA. This CDR3 contains 13 residues.

CDR3 in amino acids: CATSDLLTDTQYF. In nucleotides, the CDR3 is TGTGCCACCAGTGATTTGCTGACAGATACGCAGTATTTT. The chain couples TRBV24-1 to TRBJ2-3; D remains unclear. Trimming stripped 0 bases from V and 3 bases from J, with 3 bases between. The CDR3 covers 13 residues. The germline V gene has CDR1 KGHDR and CDR2 SFDVKD.

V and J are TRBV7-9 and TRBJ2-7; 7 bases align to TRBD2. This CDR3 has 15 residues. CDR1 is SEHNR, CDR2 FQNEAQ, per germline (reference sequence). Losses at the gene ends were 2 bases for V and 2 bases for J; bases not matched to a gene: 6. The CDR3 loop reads CASSLPGGSTYEQYF. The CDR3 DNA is TGTGCCAGCAGCTTACCGGGGGGTTCTACCTACGAGCAGTACTTC.

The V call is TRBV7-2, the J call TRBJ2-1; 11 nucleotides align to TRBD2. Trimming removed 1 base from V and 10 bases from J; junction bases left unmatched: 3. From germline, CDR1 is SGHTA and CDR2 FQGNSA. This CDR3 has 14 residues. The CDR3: CASSLVLAGGEQFF. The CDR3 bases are TGTGCCAGCAGCTTAGTGCTAGCGGGGGGCGAGCAGTTCTTC.